The clone carrying this T cell receptor beta chain was picked up many times. As yet, its antigen is unknown. One entry per CDR3 protein, called by TCRdb with MiXCR from the RT-PCR reads. The table has hundreds of thousands of distinct CDR3 sequences, about 15% seen once. These data belong to a study of response to subunit inactivated influenza vaccine. Trimming took off 5 bases at V and 4 bases at J, with 15 bases between the two ends. Germline V gene lookup returns CDR1 SGHTA and CDR2 FQGNSA. The CDR3 extends over 14 amino acids. General observations from the study: The authors put forward the suggestion that each seasonal influenza vaccination may bring in only a limited number of new T cells.

Material: CD4+ T cells sorted from PBMCs, obtained less than 30 months after vaccination. The clonotype comes from a man aged 50 to 69 who received an inactivated influenza vaccine. The chain employs TRBV7-2 and TRBJ2-7; unclear D gene. In DNA form, the CDR3 reads TGTGCCAGCAGCGACGGTACGGGTTCATACGAGCAGTACTTC. This translates into CASSDGTGSYEQYF.